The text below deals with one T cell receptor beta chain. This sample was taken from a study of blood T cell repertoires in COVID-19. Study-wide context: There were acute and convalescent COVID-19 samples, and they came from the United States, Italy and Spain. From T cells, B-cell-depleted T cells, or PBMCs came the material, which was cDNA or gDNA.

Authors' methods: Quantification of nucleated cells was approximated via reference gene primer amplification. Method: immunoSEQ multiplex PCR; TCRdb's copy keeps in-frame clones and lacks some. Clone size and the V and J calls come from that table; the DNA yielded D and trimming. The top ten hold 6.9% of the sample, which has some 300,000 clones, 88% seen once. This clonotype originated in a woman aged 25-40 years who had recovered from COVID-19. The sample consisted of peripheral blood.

CDR3 sequence reads: CATGVTAGNTIYF. The CDR3 nucleotides read TGTGCCACGGGGGTGACGGCTGGAAACACCATATATTTT. The chain joins TRBV3-1 (or the pseudogene TRBV3-2) to TRBJ1-3, with D tentatively TRBD1 (5 bases). Trimming pared 10 bases from V and 2 bases from J, leaving 12 bases between. This CDR3 has 13 residues. Germline CDR1 LGHDT, CDR2 YNNKEL (reference sequence).